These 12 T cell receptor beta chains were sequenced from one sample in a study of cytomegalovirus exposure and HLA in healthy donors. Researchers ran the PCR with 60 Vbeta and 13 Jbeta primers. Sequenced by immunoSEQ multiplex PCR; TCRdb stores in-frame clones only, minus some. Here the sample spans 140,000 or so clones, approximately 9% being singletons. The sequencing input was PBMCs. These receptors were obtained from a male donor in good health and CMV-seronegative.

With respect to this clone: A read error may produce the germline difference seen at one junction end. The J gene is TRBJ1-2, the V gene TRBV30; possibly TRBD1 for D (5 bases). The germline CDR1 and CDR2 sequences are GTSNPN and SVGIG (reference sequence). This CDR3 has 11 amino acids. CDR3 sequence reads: CAWSLGRDFSF. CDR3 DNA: TGTGCCTGGAGTCTGGGAAGGGACTTCTCCTTC.

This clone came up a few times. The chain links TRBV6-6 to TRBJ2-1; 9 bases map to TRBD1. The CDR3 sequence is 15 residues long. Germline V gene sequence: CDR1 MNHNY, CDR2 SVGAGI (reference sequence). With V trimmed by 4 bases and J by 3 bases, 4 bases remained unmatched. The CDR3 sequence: CASSSTGGDYNEQFF. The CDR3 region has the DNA TGTGCCAGCAGTTCCACAGGGGGCGACTACAATGAGCAGTTCTTC.

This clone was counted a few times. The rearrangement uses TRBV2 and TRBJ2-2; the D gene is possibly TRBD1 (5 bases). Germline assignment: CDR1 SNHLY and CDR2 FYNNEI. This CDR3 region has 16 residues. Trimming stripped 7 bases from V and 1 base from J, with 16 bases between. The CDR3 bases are TGTGCCAGCATCCCGATAGGGGCAGGGAACACCGGGGAGCTGTTTTTT. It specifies CASIPIGAGNTGELFF. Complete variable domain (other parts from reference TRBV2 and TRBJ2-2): EPEVTQTPSHQVTQMGQEVILRCVPISNHLYFYWYRQILGQKVEFLVSFYNNEISEKSEIFDDQFSVERPDGSNFTLKIRSTKLEDSAMYFCASIPIGAGNTGELFFGEGSRLTVL.

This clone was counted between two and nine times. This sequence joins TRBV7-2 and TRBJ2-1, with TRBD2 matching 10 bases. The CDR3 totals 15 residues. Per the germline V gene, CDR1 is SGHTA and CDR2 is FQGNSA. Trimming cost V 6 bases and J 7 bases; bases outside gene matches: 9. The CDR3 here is CASSGAGGLGNEQFF. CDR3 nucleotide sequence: TGTGCCAGCAGTGGAGCGGGGGGGCTAGGGAATGAGCAGTTCTTC.

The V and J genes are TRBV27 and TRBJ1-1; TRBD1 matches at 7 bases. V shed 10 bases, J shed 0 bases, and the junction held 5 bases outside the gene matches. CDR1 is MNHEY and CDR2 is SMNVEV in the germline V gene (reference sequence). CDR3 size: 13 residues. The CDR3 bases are TGTGCCACCCAGGGGGTCCTGAACACTGAAGCTTTCTTT. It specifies CATQGVLNTEAFF.

In DNA, the CDR3 is TGTGCCAGCAGTGATCCAGGCCGAAATGGAAACACCATATATTTT. Translation gives CASSDPGRNGNTIYF. This chain uses TRBV6-1 with TRBJ1-3; no clear D. The CDR3 is made up of 15 amino acids. The germline V gene has CDR1 MNHNS and CDR2 SASEGT. Trimming shortened V by 3 bases and J by 3 bases, and 12 bases separated the two germline ends.

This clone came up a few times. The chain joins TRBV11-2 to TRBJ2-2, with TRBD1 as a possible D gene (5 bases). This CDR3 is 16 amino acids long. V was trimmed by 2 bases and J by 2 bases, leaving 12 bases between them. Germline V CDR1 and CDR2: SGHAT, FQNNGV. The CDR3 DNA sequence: TGTGCCAGCAGCTTATACAGGCAGGGTAACACCGGGGAGCTGTTTTTT. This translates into CASSLYRQGNTGELFF. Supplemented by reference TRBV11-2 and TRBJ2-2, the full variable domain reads EAGVAQSPRYKIIEKRQSVAFWCNPISGHATLYWYQQILGQGPKLLIQFQNNGVVDDSQLPKDRFSAERLKGVDSTLKIQPAKLEDSAVYLCASSLYRQGNTGELFFGEGSRLTVL.

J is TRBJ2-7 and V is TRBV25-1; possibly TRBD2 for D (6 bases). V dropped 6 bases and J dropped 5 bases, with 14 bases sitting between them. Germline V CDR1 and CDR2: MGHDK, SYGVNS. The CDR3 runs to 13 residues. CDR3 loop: CASRAGSINEQYF. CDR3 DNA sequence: TGTGCCAGCAGGGCGGGGAGTATCAACGAGCAGTACTTC.

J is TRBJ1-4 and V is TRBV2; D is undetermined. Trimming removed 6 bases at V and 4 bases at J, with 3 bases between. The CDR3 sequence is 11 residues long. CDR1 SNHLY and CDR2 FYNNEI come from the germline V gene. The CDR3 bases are TGTGCCAGCAGCATTAATGAAAAACTGTTTTTT. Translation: CASSINEKLFF.

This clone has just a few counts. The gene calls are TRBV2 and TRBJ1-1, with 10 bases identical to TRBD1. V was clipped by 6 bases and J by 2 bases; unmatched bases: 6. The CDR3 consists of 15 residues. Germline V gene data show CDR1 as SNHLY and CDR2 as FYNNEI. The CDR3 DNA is TGTGCCAGCAGGGGACGGACAGGGGGTAACACTGAAGCTTTCTTT. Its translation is CASRGRTGGNTEAFF.

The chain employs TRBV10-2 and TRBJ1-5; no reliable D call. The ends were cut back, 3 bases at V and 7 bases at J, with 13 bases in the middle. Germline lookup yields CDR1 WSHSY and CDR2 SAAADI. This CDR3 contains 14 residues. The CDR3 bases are TGCGCCAGCAGTGACCCGACTGGAGGCCAGCCCCAGCATTTT. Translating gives CASSDPTGGQPQHF.

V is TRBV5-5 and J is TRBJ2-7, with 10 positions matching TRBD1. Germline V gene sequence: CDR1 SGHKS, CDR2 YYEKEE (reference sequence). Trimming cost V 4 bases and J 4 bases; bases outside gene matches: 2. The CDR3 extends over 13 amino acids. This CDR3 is CASSRQGAYEQYF. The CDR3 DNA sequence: TGTGCCAGCAGCCGACAGGGGGCATACGAGCAGTACTTC.